Listed here are 11 T cell receptor beta chains from one sample, sequenced in a study of OX40 agonist ivuxolimab in advanced cancers. Method: immunoSEQ multiplex PCR; TCRdb's copy keeps in-frame clones and lacks some. The profile shows fewer than 50,000 clones, about 83% of them singletons. Source: CD4+ or CD8+ T cells sorted from blood, taken in a trial of the OX40 agonist ivuxolimab. The source of these receptors is an adult with an advanced solid tumor such as melanoma, head and neck, liver or kidney cancer.

This clone was counted between two and nine times. The same CDR3 can be traced to other DNA sequences in this sample. The chain employs TRBV9 and TRBJ1-1; possibly TRBD1 for D (5 bases). Between the trimmed V and J ends, which lost 4 bases and 8 bases, there was a span of 12 bases. This CDR3 has 12 residues. The germline CDR1 and CDR2 sequences are SGDLS and YYNGEE. CDR3 sequence: CASSPGGREAFF. CDR3 sequence (DNA): TGTGCCAGCAGCCCCGGGGGGAGGGAAGCTTTCTTT. The full variable domain, completed using reference TRBV9 and TRBJ1-1, is DSGVTQTPKHLITATGQRVTLRCSPRSGDLSVYWYQQSLDQGLQFLIQYYNGEERAKGNILERFSAQQFPDLHSELNLSSLELGDSALYFCASSPGGREAFFGQGTRLTVV.

The V call is TRBV7-3, the J call TRBJ2-6; perhaps TRBD2 as D (6 bases). Germline assignment: CDR1 SGHTA and CDR2 FQGTGA. The V end was cut by 6 bases, the J end by 2 bases, with 11 bases between. This CDR3 region has 15 residues. The CDR3 here is CASSFGGAGANVLTF. The CDR3 DNA reads TGTGCCAGCAGTTTCGGGGGTGCTGGGGCCAACGTCCTGACTTTC. Using reference TRBV7-3 and TRBJ2-6 for the parts outside the CDR3, the full variable domain is GAGVSQTPSNKVTEKGKYVELRCDPISGHTALYWYRQSLGQGPEFLIYFQGTGAADDSGLPNDRFFAVRPEGSVSTLKIQRTERGDSAVYLCASSFGGAGANVLTFGAGSRLTVL.

The J gene is TRBJ2-7, the V gene TRBV9; tentatively, D is TRBD2 (6 bases). The CDR3 covers 15 residues. Germline CDR1 reads SGDLS; CDR2 reads YYNGEE. V gave up 4 bases and J gave up 6 bases, with 20 bases separating them. CDR3 region: CASSLEGTWAAEQYF. Written as DNA, the CDR3 is TGTGCCAGCAGCCTGGAGGGGACCTGGGCGGCCGAGCAGTACTTC.

The chain has TRBV13 and TRBJ1-2; D perhaps matches TRBD1 (6 bases). Germline lookup yields CDR1 PRHDT and CDR2 FYEKMQ (reference sequence). The CDR3 consists of 15 residues. V lost 4 bases to trimming and J lost 4 bases, with 16 bases between them. For the CDR3, the DNA is TGTGCCAGCAGCTCCTACAAACAGGGCGGCTATGGCTACACCTTC. This translates into CASSSYKQGGYGYTF.

By proportion, this clone is medium-sized. V gene TRBV27 combines with J gene TRBJ1-2, with 10 positions matching TRBD1. This CDR3 spans 18 amino acids. The germline V gene encodes CDR1 MNHEY and CDR2 SMNVEV (reference sequence). V lost 5 bases and J lost 0; bases outside the gene matches: 12. CDR3 in amino acids: CASSPDAGTGATNYGYTF. The CDR3 DNA reads as TGTGCCAGCAGTCCAGACGCCGGGACAGGGGCCACTAACTATGGCTACACCTTC.

The chain uses TRBV4-1 and TRBJ2-7; 8 nucleotides agree with TRBD1. Looked up from germline, CDR1 is MGHRA and CDR2 is YSYEKL. The V gene end was trimmed by 3 bases and the J gene end by 4 bases; junction bases not matched to a gene: 11. The CDR3 covers 16 residues. CDR3 bases: TGCGCCAGCAGCCAGGCGTCCGGGACAGGAGCGTACGAGCAGTACTTC. Residues: CASSQASGTGAYEQYF.

The CDR3, as DNA: TGTGCCAGCAGTTACGGGGTTTACGGAAACACCATATATTTT. It yields the protein CASSYGVYGNTIYF. The J gene is TRBJ1-3, the V gene TRBV6-5; D call uncertain. Germline values: CDR1 MNHEY, CDR2 SVGAGI. V dropped 2 bases and J dropped 4 bases, with 9 bases sitting between them. The CDR3 consists of 14 residues.

This sequence joins TRBV9 and TRBJ2-1, with 7 bases lining up with TRBD2. Germline V gene lookup returns CDR1 SGDLS and CDR2 YYNGEE. CDR3 length: 13 amino acids. V gave up 3 bases and J gave up 9 bases; unmatched junction bases: 6. In nucleotides, the CDR3 is TGTGCCAGCAGCGAGGAGTGGGGGGGTGAGCAGTTCTTC. It encodes CASSEEWGGEQFF.

The chain has TRBV28 and TRBJ2-7; unclear D gene. This CDR3 spans 12 amino acids. V lost 7 bases and J lost 0, with 7 bases in between. Per the germline V gene, CDR1 is MDHEN and CDR2 is SYDVKM. CDR3 protein: CASTVNSYEQYF. Here the CDR3 DNA reads TGTGCCAGCACCGTAAACTCCTACGAGCAGTACTTC. The variable domain in full, with the rest retrieved from reference TRBV28 and TRBJ2-7, is DVKVTQSSRYLVKRTGEKVFLECVQDMDHENMFWYRQDPGLGLRLIYFSYDVKMKEKGDIPEGYSVSREKKERFSLILESASTNQTSMYLCASTVNSYEQYFGPGTRLTVT.

The genes are TRBV6-1 and TRBJ2-7; D is uncertain. The CDR3 runs to 13 residues. The germline gives CDR1 MNHNS, CDR2 SASEGT. V was pared by 3 bases and J by 1 base, with 7 bases between. The CDR3 bases are TGTGCCAGCAGTGAGTTCTTATCCTACGAGCAGTACTTC. It is translated as CASSEFLSYEQYF.

CDR3 sequence (DNA): TGTGCCAGTTGGGCTAGCGGCACAGATACGCAGTATTTT. It yields the protein CASWASGTDTQYF. J is TRBJ2-3 and V is TRBV19; D is possibly TRBD2 (6 bases). V was pared by 8 bases and J by 1 base, with 10 bases between. This CDR3 spans 13 amino acids. Germline V gene lookup returns CDR1 LNHDA and CDR2 SQIVND (reference sequence).